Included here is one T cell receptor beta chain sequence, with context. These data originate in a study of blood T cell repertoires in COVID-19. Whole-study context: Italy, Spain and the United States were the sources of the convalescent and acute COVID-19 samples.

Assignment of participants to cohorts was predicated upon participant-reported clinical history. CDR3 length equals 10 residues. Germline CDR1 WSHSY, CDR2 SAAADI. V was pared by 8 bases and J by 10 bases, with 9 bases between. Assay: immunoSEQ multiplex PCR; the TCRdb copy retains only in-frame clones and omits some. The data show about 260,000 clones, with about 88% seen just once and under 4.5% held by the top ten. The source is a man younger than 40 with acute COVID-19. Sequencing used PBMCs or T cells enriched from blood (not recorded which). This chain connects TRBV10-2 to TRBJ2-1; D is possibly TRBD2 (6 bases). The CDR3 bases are TGCGCCAGCGGGAGGCAGGAGCAGTTCTTC. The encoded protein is CASGRQEQFF.